This T cell receptor (beta chain) was sequenced for a study of T-cell memory formation after mild COVID-19. This clonotype was found many times. Its specificity is unknown. The study, taken as a whole, reports: The second-wave clones peaking on day 37 were not confirmed as SARS-CoV-2-specific.

5'RACE with constant-segment primers built TCRalpha and TCRbeta cDNA libraries with UMIs. MiXCR was run by TCRdb on the 5' RACE reads, yielding one entry per CDR3 protein. There are under 450,000 distinct CDR3 sequences in the sample; under 25% occur only once, and about an eighth lies in the top ten. The CDR3 runs 20 residues. Per the germline V gene, CDR1 is SGHVS and CDR2 is FNYEAQ. V was trimmed by 1 base and J by 3 bases, leaving 27 bases between them. J is TRBJ1-2 and V is TRBV7-6, with D unresolved. The TCR comes from an adult woman who had mild COVID-19 (a few samples of this study predate the infection). Cell type and time point are not known. What was sequenced was PBMCs or a T cell subset sorted from them (not recorded which). CDR3 coding DNA: TGTGCCAGCAGCTTAGTTGTTATGGATGGGGTCAGCGCCGATCACTATGGCTACACCTTC. Translated: CASSLVVMDGVSADHYGYTF.